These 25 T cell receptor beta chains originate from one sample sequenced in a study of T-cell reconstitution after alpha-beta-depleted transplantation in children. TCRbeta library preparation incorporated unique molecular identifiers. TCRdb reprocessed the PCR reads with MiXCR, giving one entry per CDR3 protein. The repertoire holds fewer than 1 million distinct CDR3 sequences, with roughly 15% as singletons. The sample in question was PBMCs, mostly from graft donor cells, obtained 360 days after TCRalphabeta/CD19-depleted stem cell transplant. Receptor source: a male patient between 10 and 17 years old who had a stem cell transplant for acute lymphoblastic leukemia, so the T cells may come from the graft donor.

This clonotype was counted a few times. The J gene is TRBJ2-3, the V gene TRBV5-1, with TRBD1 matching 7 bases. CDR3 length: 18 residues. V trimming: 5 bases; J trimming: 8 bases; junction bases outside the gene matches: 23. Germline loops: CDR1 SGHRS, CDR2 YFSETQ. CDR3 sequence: CASSLLTGSIAVSSTQYF. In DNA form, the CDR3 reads TGCGCCAGCAGTTTACTGACAGGGAGCATAGCAGTATCCTCTACGCAGTATTTT.

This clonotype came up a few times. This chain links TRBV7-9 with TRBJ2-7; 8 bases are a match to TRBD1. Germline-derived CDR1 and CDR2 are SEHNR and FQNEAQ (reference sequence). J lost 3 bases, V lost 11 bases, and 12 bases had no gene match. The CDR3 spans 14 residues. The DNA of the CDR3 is TGTGCCGGTTCACCCGGGACAGGTTACTACGAGCAGTACTTC. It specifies CAGSPGTGYYEQYF.

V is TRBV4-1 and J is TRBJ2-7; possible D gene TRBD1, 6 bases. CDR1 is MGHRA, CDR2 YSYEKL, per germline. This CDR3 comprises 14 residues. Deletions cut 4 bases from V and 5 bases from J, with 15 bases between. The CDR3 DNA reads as TGCGCCAGCAGCCCCCGGACAGCCGACAACGAGCAGTACTTC. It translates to CASSPRTADNEQYF.

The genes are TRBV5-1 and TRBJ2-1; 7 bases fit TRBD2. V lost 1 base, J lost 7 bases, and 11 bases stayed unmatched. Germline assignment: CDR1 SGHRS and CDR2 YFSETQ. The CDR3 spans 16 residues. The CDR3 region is CASSLPQRVGGNEQFF. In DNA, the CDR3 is TGCGCCAGCAGCTTGCCACAGCGAGTGGGAGGGAATGAGCAGTTCTTC.

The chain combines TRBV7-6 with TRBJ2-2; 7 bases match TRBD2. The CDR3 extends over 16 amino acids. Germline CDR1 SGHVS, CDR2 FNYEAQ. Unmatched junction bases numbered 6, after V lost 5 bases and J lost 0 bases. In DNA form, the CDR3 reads TGTGCCAGCAGCCATATTAGCGGGCCGAACACCGGGGAGCTGTTTTTT. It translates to CASSHISGPNTGELFF.

The CDR3 sequence is CASSFGWEGIYEQYF. CDR3 in DNA: TGTGCCAGCAGTTTTGGGTGGGAGGGGATTTACGAGCAGTACTTC. V usage is TRBV28 and J usage is TRBJ2-7; TRBD2 aligns across 7 bases. The V segment lost 3 bases and the J segment 4 bases; nucleotides outside the gene matches: 9. This CDR3 has 15 residues. Germline lookup yields CDR1 MDHEN and CDR2 SYDVKM.

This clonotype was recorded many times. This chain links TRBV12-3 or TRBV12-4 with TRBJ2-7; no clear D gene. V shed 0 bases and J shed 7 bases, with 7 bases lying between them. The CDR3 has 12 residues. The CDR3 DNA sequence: TGTGCCAGCAGTTTAGCGCTGTGGGAGCAGTACTTC. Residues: CASSLALWEQYF.

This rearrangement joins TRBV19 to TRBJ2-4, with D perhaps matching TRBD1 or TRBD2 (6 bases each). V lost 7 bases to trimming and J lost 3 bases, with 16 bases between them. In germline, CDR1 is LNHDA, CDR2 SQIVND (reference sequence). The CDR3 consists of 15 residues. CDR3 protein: CASMGGLPGKNIQYF. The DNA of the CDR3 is TGTGCCAGTATGGGGGGCCTCCCCGGCAAAAACATTCAGTACTTC.

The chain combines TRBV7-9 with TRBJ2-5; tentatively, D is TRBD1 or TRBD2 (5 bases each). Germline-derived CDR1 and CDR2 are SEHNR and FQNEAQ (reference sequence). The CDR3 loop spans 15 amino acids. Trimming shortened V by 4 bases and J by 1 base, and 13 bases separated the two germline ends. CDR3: CASSSTFGGQETQYF. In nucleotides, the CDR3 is TGTGCCAGCAGCTCCACATTTGGGGGCCAAGAGACCCAGTACTTC.

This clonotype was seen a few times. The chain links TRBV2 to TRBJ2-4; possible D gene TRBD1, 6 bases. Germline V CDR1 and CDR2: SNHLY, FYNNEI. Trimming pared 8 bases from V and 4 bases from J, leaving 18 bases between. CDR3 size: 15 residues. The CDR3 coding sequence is TGTGCCAGCGACCGTCCAGGGGCGTCAAAAAACATTCAGTACTTC. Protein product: CASDRPGASKNIQYF.

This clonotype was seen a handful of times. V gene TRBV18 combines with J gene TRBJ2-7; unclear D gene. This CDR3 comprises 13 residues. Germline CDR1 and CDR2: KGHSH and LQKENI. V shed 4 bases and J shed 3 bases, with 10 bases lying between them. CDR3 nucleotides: TGTGCCAGCTCACTCCCGCTTGACTACGAGCAGTACTTC. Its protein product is CASSLPLDYEQYF.

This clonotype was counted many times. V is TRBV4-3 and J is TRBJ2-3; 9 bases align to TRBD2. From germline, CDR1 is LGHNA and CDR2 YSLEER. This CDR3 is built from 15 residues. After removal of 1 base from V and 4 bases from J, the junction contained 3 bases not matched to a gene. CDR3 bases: TGCGCCAGCAGCCAAGTAGCGGGAGTGGCAGATACGCAGTATTTT. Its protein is CASSQVAGVADTQYF.

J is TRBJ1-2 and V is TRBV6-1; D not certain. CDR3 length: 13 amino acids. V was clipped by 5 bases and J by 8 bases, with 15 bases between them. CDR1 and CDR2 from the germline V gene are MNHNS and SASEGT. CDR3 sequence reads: CASSPRGSKGYTF. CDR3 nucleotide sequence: TGTGCCAGCAGTCCACGGGGAAGTAAAGGCTACACCTTC.

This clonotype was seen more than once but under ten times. The CDR3 DNA is TGCAGCGGGGAACCGGGACAGGGTAACAATGAGCAGTTCTTC. Translated: CSGEPGQGNNEQFF. V usage is TRBV29-1 and J usage is TRBJ2-1; 9 nucleotides line up with TRBD1. This CDR3 has 14 amino acids. Germline V gene data show CDR1 as SQVTM and CDR2 as ANQGSEA. V lost 7 bases and J lost 5; bases outside the gene matches: 9.

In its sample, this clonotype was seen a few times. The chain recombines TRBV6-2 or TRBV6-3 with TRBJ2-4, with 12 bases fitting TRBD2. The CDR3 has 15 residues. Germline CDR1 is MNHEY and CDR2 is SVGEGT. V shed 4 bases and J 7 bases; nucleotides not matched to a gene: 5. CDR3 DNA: TGTGCCAGCAGTTGGACTAGCGGGACGGGGAACATTCAGTACTTC. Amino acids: CASSWTSGTGNIQYF.

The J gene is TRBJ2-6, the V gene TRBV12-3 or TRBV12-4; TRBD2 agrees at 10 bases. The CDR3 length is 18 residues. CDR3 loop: CTFSPTRLAGEKRQILTF. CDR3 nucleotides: TGTACCTTCAGCCCGACTCGGCTAGCGGGAGAAAAAAGGCAGATCCTGACTTTC.

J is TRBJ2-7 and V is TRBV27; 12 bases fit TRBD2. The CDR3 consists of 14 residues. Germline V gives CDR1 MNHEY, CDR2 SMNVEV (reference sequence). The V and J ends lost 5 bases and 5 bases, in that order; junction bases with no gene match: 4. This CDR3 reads CASSPWTSGNEQYF. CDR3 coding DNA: TGTGCCAGCAGTCCATGGACTAGCGGGAACGAGCAGTACTTC.

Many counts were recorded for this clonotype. CDR3 sequence: CASSLWASGSPTDTQYF. CDR3 bases: TGTGCCAGCAGTTTATGGGCTAGCGGGAGTCCCACAGATACGCAGTATTTT. J is TRBJ2-3 and V is TRBV28; 10 bases match TRBD2. This CDR3 comprises 17 residues. The trim removed 0 bases at V and 2 bases at J, leaving 5 bases unmatched. The germline V gene has CDR1 MDHEN and CDR2 SYDVKM.

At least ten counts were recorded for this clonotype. The CDR3 DNA reads TGCAGCGTTGGGGGGACACTAGCCAAAAACATTCAGTACTTC. Amino acid sequence: CSVGGTLAKNIQYF. This sequence joins TRBV29-1 and TRBJ2-4, with a tentative D call TRBD1 (6 bases). CDR3 length equals 14 residues. Germline CDR1 and CDR2: SQVTM and ANQGSEA. The V end lost 4 bases, the J end lost 0 bases, and 10 bases lay between the germline ends.

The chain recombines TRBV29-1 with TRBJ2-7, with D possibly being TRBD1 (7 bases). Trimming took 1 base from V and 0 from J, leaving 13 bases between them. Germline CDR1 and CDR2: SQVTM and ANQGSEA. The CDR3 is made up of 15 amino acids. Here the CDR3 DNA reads TGCAGCGTTGAAGGTCGGAGGGGGCCCTCCTACGAGCAGTACTTC. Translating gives CSVEGRRGPSYEQYF.

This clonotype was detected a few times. The chain's CDR3 is CASRTPTGTGVDEQFF. Written as DNA, the CDR3 is TGCGCCAGCAGGACCCCTACCGGGACAGGGGTCGATGAGCAGTTCTTC. V gene TRBV5-1 combines with J gene TRBJ2-1; TRBD1 matches 10 bases. V lost 5 bases to trimming and J lost 8 bases; unmatched junction nucleotides: 13. This CDR3 is built from 16 residues. Germline-derived CDR1 and CDR2 are SGHRS and YFSETQ.

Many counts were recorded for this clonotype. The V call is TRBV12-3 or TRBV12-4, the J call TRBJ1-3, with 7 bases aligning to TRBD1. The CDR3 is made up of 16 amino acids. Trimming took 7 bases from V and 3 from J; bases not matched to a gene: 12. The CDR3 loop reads CASIRGYRDSGNTIYF. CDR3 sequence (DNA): TGTGCCAGCATTAGGGGCTACCGGGACAGTGGAAACACCATATATTTT.

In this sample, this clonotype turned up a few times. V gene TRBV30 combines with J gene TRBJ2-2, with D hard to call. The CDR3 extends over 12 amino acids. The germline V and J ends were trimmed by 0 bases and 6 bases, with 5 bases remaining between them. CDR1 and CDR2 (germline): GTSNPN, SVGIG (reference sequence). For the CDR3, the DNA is TGTGCCTGGAGTGTCCTTGCCGGGGAGCTGTTTTTT. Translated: CAWSVLAGELFF.

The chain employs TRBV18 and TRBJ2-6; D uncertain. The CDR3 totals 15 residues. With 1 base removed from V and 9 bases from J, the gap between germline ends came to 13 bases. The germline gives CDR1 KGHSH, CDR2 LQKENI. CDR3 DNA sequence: TGTGCCAGCTCACCACTAAGAGTATACGGCAACGTCCTGACTTTC. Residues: CASSPLRVYGNVLTF.

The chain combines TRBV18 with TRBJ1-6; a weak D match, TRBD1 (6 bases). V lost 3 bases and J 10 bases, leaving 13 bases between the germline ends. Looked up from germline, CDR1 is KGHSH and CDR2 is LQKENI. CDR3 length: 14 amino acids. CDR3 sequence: CASSPDSRGSPLHF. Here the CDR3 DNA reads TGTGCCAGCTCACCGGACTCAAGGGGGTCACCCCTCCACTTT.